This T cell receptor beta chain was captured by sequencing in a study of blood T cell repertoires in COVID-19 (dated by TCRdb to 2019 to 2021). Some background on the complete study: Samples from collaborators originated in the United States, Italy and Spain and spanned both the acute and convalescent phases of COVID-19. The prospective study material was composed of cDNA or gDNA derived from T cells, B-cell-depleted T cells, or PBMCs. Subjects who had been exposed to COVID-19, were actively infected with it, or had recovered from it provided the deeply sampled blood TCRbeta repertoires that made up the dataset. The repertoires were made available in a free public database intended to serve as a resource for research on the immune response to SARS-CoV-2. The samples were drawn from the first 160 participants of the ongoing ImmuneRACE study and from 1,200 or so subjects provided by 6 global collaborators. Nearly every sample came with metadata listing a de-identified subject ID, COVID-19 status, age in years and sex. Where available, HLA class I and class II types were obtained from metadata supplied by the sample provider rather than from assay-based typing. Summary of the overall study and its limitations: How much clinical and demographic metadata was included differed by source and by participant, and the metadata was provided uncurated.

The immunoSEQ Assay, a bias-controlled multiplex PCR, was used to amplify TCRbeta CDR3 regions from genomic DNA. The authors processed their data as follows. The number of nucleated cells in each sample was estimated from the amplification of reference gene primers within the assay. Sequence reads were collapsed and filtered to measure the absolute abundance of every unique TCRbeta CDR3 rearrangement. For each sample, productive Simpson clonality was calculated as the square root of Simpson's diversity index across productive rearrangements. Not all clones reach the TCRdb copy of this immuneACCESS table, which keeps in-frame sequences only. Checked studies attribute under half of the gap to unresolved V genes and leave the rest unexplained. That table gives V, J and clone size, and the DNA gave D and trimming. Counted in this sample were about 170,000 clones; approximately 85% of them appeared once. About 6.9% of the sample lies in the top ten.

CDR3 length: 14 amino acids, cysteine to phenylalanine. Here the CDR3 DNA is all that survives: 42 bases in frame from base 1. CDR1 and CDR2, looked up from the germline V gene (reference sequence), are LGHDT and YNNKEL. Relative to germline, V is 5 bases shorter and J is 5 bases shorter, with 15 bases between their ends. This clone came up a few times. Which antigen it targets is not known. Base qualities are missing; no much larger clone stands one base away. One collaborating source in Seattle enrolled patients while the patients were actively infected and followed the patients over time throughout the course of disease. Whole blood was collected in K2EDTA tubes by collaborating institutions according to the institutions' own protocols. Collaborator samples were shipped for TCRbeta analysis as frozen whole blood, isolated PBMCs, or DNA extracted from either sample type.

The sequence joins TRBV3-1 (or the pseudogene TRBV3-2) to TRBJ1-1; the D gene assignment is ambiguous. This clonotype was sampled from a man at least 80 years old with COVID-19, enrolled during active disease. The source material was peripheral blood. The DNA sequence follows: TGTGCCAGCAGCTCCCCTTCACGGGTAACTGAAGCTTTCTTT. Its protein product is CASSSPSRVTEAFF.